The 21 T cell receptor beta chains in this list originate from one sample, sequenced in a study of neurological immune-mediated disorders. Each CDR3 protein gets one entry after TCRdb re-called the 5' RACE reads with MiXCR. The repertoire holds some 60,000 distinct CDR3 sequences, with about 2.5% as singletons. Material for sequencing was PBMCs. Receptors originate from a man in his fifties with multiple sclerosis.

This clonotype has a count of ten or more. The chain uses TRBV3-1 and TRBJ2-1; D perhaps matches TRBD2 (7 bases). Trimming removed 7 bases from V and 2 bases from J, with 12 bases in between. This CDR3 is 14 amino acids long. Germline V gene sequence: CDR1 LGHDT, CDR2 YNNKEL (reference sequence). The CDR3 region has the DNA TGTGCCAGCAAAAGGGGGGGTACCTACAATGAGCAGTTCTTC. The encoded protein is CASKRGGTYNEQFF.

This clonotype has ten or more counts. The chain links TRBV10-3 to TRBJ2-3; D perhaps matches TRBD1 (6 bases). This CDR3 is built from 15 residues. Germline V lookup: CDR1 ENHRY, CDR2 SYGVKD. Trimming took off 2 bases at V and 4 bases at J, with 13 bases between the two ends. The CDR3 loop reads CAISEGGRGPDTQYF. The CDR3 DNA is TGTGCCATCAGTGAGGGGGGCAGGGGCCCAGATACGCAGTATTTT.

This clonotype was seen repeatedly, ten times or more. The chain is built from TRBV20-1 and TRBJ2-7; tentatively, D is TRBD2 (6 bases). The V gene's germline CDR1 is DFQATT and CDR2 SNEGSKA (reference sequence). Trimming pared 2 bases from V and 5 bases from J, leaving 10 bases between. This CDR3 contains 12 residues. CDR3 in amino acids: CSARKRVDEQYF. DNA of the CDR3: TGCAGTGCTAGAAAGCGGGTTGACGAGCAGTACTTC.

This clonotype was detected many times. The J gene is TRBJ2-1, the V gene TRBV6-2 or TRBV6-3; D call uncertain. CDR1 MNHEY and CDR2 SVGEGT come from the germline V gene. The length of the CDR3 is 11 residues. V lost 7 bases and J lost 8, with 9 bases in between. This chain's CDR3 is CASTPGHEQFF. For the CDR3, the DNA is TGTGCCAGCACCCCGGGCCATGAGCAGTTCTTC.

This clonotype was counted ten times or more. The CDR3 DNA reads TGCGCCAGCAGCCAGACAGGGGACGAGCAGTACTTC. Its protein is CASSQTGDEQYF. The chain employs TRBV5-1 and TRBJ2-7, with 8 nucleotides matching TRBD1. With 4 bases clipped from V and 5 bases from J, the junction kept 2 bases outside the gene matches. The germline V gene encodes CDR1 SGHRS and CDR2 YFSETQ. CDR3 length: 12 residues.

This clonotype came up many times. The CDR3 loop reads CASSLRGSTEAFF. DNA of the CDR3: TGTGCCAGCAGTTTACGGGGGAGCACTGAAGCTTTCTTT. The chain has TRBV27 and TRBJ1-1; tentatively, D is TRBD1 (5 bases). Germline loops: CDR1 MNHEY, CDR2 SMNVEV (reference sequence). The CDR3 spans 13 residues. The V gene lost 2 bases and the J gene lost 4 bases, with 8 bases spanning the gap.

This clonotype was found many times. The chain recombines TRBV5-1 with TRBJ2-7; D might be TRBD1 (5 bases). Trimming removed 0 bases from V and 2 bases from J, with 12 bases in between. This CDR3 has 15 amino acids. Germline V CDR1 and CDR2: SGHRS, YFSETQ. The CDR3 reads CASSLAQGMAYEQYF. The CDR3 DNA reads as TGCGCCAGCAGCTTGGCTCAGGGTATGGCCTACGAGCAGTACTTC. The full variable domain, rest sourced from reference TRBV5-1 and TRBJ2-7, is KAGVTQTPRYLIKTRGQQVTLSCSPISGHRSVSWYQQTPGQGLQFLFEYFSETQRNKGNFPGRFSGRQFSNSRSEMNVSTLELGDSALYLCASSLAQGMAYEQYFGPGTRLTVT.

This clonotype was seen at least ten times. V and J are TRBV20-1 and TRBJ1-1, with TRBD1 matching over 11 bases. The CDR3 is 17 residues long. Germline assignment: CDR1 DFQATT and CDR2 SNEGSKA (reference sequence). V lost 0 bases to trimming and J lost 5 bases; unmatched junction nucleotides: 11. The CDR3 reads CSARDFSLGTGGTEAFF. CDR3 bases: TGCAGTGCTAGAGATTTTTCCCTAGGGACAGGGGGGACTGAAGCTTTCTTT.

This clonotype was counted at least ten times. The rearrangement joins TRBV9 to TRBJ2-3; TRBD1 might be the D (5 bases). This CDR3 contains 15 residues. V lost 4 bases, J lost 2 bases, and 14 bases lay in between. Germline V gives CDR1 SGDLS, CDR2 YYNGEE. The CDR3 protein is CASSPQMGPTDTQYF. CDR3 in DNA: TGTGCCAGCAGCCCCCAGATGGGGCCCACAGATACGCAGTATTTT.

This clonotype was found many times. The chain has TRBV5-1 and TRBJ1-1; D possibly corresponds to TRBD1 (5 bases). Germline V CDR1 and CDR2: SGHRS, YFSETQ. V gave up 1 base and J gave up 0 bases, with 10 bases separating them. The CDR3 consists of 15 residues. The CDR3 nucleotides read TGCGCCAGCAGCTTGTTTGGGGACGTGAACACTGAAGCTTTCTTT. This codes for CASSLFGDVNTEAFF.

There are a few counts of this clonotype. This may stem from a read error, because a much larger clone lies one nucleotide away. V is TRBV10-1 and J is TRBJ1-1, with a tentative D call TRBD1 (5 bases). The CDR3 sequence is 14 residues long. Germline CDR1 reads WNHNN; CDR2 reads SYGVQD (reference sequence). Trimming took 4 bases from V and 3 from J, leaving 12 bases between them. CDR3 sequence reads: CASSGGKGYTEAFF. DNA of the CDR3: TGCGCCAGCAGTGGGGGAAAGGGGTACACTGAAGCTTTCTTT.

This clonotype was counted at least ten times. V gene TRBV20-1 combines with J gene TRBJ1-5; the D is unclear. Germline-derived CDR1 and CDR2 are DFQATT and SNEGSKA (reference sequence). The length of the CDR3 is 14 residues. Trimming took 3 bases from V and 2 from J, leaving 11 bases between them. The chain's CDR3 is CSASSGSGNQPQHF. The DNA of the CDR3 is TGCAGTGCTAGTTCCGGGTCGGGCAATCAGCCCCAGCATTTT.

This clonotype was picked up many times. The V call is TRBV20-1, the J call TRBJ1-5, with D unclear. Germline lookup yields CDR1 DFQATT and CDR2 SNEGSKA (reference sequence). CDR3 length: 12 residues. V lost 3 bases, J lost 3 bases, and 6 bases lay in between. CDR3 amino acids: CSARAPNQPQHF. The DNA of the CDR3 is TGCAGTGCTAGGGCTCCCAATCAGCCCCAGCATTTT.

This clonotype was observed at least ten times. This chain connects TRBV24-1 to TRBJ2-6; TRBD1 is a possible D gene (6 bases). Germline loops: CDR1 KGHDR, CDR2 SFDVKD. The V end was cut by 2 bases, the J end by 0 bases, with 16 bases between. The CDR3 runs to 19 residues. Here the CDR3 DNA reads TGTGCCACCAGTGATTATCCGGCAGGGGTCGTCTCTGGGGCCAACGTCCTGACTTTC. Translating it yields CATSDYPAGVVSGANVLTF.

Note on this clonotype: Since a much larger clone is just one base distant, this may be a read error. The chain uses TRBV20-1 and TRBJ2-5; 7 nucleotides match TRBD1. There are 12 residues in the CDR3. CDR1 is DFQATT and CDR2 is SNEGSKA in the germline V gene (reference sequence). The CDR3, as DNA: TGCAGTGCGATGGACAGGTCGGAGAACCAGTACTTC. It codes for CSAMDRSENQYF.

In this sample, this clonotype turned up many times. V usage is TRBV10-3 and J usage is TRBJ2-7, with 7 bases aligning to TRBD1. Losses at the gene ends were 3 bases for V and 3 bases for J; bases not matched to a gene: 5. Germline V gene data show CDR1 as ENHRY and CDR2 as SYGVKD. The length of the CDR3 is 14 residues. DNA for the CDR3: TGTGCCATCAGTGACCCGCAGGGGGTCTACGAGCAGTACTTC. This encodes CAISDPQGVYEQYF.

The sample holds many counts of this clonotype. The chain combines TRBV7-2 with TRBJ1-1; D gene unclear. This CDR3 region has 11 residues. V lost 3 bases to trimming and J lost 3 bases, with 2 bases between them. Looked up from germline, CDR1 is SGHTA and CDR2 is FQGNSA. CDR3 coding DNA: TGTGCCAGCAGCTTGGACACTGAAGCTTTCTTT. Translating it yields CASSLDTEAFF.

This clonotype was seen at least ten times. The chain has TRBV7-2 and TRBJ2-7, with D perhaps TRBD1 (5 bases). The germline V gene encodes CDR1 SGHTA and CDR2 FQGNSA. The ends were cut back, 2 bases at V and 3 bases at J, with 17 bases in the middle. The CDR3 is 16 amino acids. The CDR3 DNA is TGTGCCAGCAGCTTATGGCTTTTGGACACCAACTACGAGCAGTACTTC. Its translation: CASSLWLLDTNYEQYF.

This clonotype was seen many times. Here the CDR3 reads CASSLLPGTSGPFF. The CDR3 DNA sequence: TGTGCCAGCAGTTTATTGCCGGGGACTAGCGGTCCGTTCTTC. The chain uses TRBV27 and TRBJ2-1; 11 nucleotides match TRBD2. The CDR3 contains 14 residues. Germline V gene sequence: CDR1 MNHEY, CDR2 SMNVEV (reference sequence). The ends lost 1 base at V and 15 bases at J; junction bases unmatched: 8.

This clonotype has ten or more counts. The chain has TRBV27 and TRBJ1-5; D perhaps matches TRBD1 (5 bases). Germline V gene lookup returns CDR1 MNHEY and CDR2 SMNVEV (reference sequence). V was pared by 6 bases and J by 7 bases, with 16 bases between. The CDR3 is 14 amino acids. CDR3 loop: CASSPGREKQPQHF. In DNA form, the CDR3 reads TGTGCCAGCAGCCCCGGCAGGGAGAAACAGCCCCAGCATTTT.

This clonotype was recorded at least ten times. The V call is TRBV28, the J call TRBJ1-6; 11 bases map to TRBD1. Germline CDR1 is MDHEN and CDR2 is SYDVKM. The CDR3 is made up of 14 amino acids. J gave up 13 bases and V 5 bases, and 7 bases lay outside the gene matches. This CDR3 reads CASSPIGDRGPLHF. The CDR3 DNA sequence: TGTGCCAGCAGTCCCATAGGGGACAGGGGGCCCCTCCACTTT. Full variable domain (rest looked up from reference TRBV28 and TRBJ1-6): DVKVTQSSRYLVKRTGEKVFLECVQDMDHENMFWYRQDPGLGLRLIYFSYDVKMKEKGDIPEGYSVSREKKERFSLILESASTNQTSMYLCASSPIGDRGPLHFGNGTRLTVT.